This TCR beta chain was recovered during a study of cytomegalovirus exposure and HLA in healthy donors. Study-wide background: Roughly 80 million unique TCRs from HLA-typed donors made up an early data release. The study, taken as a whole, reports: According to the study, 180 or so TCR beta chains were cytomegalovirus-associated. Researchers reported in a later analysis that a missense DCLRE1C variant was tied to TCR beta V- and J-gene trimming. Later analysis placed DRB1 highest and HLA-C lowest in TCR association rates, which differed by HLA locus.

The CDR3 loop spans 13 amino acids. Germline V gene data show CDR1 as SGHTA and CDR2 as FQGNSA. V lost 4 bases and J 2 bases, leaving 7 bases between the germline ends. A note on this clone: Its specificity is not known.

Vbeta (60) and Jbeta (13) primers were used in the PCR. The method was immunoSEQ multiplex PCR; TCRdb's version includes in-frame clones alone and lacks a portion of them. The profile shows about 43,000 clones, under 60% of them singletons. The clonotype comes from a man aged 55-75 years in good health and CMV-seronegative. Sequencing was done on a sample of PBMCs. The genes are TRBV7-2 and TRBJ2-3; the D is unclear. CDR3 coding DNA: TGTGCCAGCAGCTCCTACCACACAGATACGCAGTATTTT. It encodes CASSSYHTDTQYF.